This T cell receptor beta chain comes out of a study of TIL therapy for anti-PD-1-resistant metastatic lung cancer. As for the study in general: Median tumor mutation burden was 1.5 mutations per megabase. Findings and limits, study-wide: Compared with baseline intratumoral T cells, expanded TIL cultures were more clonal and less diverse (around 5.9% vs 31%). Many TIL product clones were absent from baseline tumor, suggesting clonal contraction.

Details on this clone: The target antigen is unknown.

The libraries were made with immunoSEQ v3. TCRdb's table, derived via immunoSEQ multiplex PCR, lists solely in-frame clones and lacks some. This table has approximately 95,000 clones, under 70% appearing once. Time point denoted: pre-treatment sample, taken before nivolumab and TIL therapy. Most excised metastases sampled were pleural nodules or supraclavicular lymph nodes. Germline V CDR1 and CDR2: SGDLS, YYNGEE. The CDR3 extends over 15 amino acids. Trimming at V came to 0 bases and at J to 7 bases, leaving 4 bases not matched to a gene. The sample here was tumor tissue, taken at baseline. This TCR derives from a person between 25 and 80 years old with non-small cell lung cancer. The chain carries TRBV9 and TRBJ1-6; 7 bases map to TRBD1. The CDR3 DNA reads TGTGCCAGCAGCGTAGAGGGGGCGCGGAATTCACCCCTCCACTTT. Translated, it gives CASSVEGARNSPLHF.